The text below deals with one T cell receptor beta chain. Its matching antigen is unknown. Data came from immunoSEQ multiplex PCR; TCRdb stores just in-frame clones and leaves some out. The data contain around 80,000 clones, 80% to 90% of them singletons. These data come from a study of OX40 agonist ivuxolimab in advanced cancers. The wider study: Head and neck, renal cell, melanoma or hepatocellular carcinoma were the cancers that dose-escalation patients had. Allowance was made for prior anti-PD-1, anti-PD-L1 or anti-CTLA-4 therapy, and 35% to 40% had some. Three patients, one with hepatocellular carcinoma and two with cutaneous melanoma, achieved partial responses. Notes on the study in general: Expanded clones were, on average, more numerous among CD8+ T cells than CD4+.

This CDR3 region has 15 residues. V was pared by 1 base and J by 0 bases, with 3 bases of the junction left unmatched. The V call is TRBV5-3, the J call TRBJ2-7; 8 positions agree with TRBD1. TRBV5-3 carries the ORF label, with uncertain function. This TCR was recovered from an adult with an advanced solid tumor such as melanoma, head and neck, liver or kidney cancer. The input for sequencing was CD4+ or CD8+ T cells sorted from blood, taken in a trial of the OX40 agonist ivuxolimab. The CDR3 sequence: CARSLIGQGSYEQYF. The CDR3 nucleotides read TGTGCCAGAAGCTTGATCGGACAGGGCTCCTACGAGCAGTACTTC.